Here is one TCR beta chain with its context. The antigen is unknown. Repertoires were generated with immunoSEQ multiplex PCR, while TCRdb's copy carries only in-frame clones and drops some. This table has more than 85,000 clones, 70% to 90% appearing once. The CDR3 totals 13 residues. Trimming removed 11 bases from V and 5 bases from J; junction bases left unmatched: 9. These data come from a study of T cell responses to AZD1222 COVID-19 vaccine. Study background: Doses given second, at about 4 or about 12 weeks, were pooled. Study results and limitations: Spike-specific TCRs gained breadth and depth after people received two AZD1222 doses. No repertoire was sampled before or during the peak T cell response, only after it. Baseline seropositives among AZD1222 recipients totaled only 5 or 6.

The sequence derives from an adult in good health. Material: peripheral blood, obtained on day 0 of AZD1222 vaccination. V usage is TRBV12-3 or TRBV12-4 and J usage is TRBJ2-5, with 9 bases lining up with TRBD2. The CDR3 DNA follows: TGTGCCGTCGGCGGGAGGGCCGGGGAGACCCAGTACTTC. This translates into CAVGGRAGETQYF.